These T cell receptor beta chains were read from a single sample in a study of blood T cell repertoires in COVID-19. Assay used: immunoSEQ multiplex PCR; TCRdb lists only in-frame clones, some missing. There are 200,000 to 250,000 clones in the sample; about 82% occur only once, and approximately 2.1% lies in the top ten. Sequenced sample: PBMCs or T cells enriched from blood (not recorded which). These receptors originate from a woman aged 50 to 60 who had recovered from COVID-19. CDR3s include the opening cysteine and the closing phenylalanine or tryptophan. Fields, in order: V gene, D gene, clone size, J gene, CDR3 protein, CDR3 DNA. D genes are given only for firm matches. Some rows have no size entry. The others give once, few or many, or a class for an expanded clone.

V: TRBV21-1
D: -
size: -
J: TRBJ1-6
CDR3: CASSKVLTRKNSPLHF
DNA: TGTGCCAGCAGCAAAGTCCTAACCCGAAAAAATTCACCCCTCCACTTT

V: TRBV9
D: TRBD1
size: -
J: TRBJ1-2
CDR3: CASSAGTVDYGYTF
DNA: TGTGCCAGCAGCGCCGGGACAGTTGACTATGGCTACACCTTC

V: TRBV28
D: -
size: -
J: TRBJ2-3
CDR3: CARRSPTTDTQYF
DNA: TGTGCCAGAAGGAGCCCCACCACAGATACGCAGTATTTT

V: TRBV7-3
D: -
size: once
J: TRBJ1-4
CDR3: CASSTYRPRDPVNYATNEKLFF
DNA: TGTGCCAGCAGTACGTACCGTCCCCGGGATCCGGTAAACTATGCAACTAATGAAAAACTGTTTTTT

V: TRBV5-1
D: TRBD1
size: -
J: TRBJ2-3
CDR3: CASSEGTGLTDTQYF
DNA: TGCGCCAGCAGCGAAGGGACAGGGCTCACAGATACGCAGTATTTT

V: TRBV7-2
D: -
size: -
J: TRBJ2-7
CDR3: CASSPYGHYEQYF
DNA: TGTGCCAGCAGCCCCTATGGGCACTACGAGCAGTACTTC

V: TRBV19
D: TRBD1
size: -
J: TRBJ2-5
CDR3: CASSSRTGGQTQYF
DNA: TGTGCCAGTAGTTCCCGGACAGGGGGGCAGACCCAGTACTTC

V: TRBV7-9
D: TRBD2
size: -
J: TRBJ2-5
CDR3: CASSTGGETQYF
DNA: TGTGCCAGCAGCACGGGGGGAGAGACCCAGTACTTC

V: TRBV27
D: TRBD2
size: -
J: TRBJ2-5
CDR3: CASSQRGGLGETQYF
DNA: TGTGCCAGCTCCCAGCGGGGAGGTTTGGGAGAGACCCAGTACTTC

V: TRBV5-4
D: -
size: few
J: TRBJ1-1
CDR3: CASGLGGRSEAFF
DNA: TGTGCCAGCGGCCTGGGGGGGCGTTCTGAAGCTTTCTTT

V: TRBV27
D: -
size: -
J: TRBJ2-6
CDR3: CASRTRGAGANVLTF
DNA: TGTGCCAGCAGGACCAGGGGAGCTGGGGCCAACGTCCTGACTTTC

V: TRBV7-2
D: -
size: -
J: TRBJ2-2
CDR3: CASSFKSGNTGELFF
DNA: TGTGCCAGCAGCTTTAAAAGCGGAAACACCGGGGAGCTGTTTTTT

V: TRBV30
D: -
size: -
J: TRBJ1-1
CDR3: CAWSSGLGTEAFF
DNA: TGTGCCTGGAGTTCGGGACTTGGCACTGAAGCTTTCTTT

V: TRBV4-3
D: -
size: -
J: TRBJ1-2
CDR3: CASSQDLPRVPNRYGYTF
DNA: TGCGCCAGCAGCCAAGATTTGCCCAGGGTCCCTAATCGGTATGGCTACACCTTC

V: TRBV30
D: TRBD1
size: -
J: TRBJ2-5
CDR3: CAWSRKQGETQYF
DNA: TGTGCCTGGAGTAGGAAACAGGGGGAGACCCAGTACTTC

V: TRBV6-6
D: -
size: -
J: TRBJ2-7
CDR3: CASSWQSEQYF
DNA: TGTGCCAGCAGCTGGCAGTCCGAGCAGTACTTC

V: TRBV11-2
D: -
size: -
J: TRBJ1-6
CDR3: CASSFPGNSPLHF
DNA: TGTGCCAGCAGTTTCCCGGGTAATTCACCCCTCCACTTT

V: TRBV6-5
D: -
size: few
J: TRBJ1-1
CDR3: CASSYSVNTEAFF
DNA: TGTGCCAGCAGTTATTCGGTGAACACTGAAGCTTTCTTT